One and the same sample provided the 25 T cell receptor beta chains below, sequenced in a study of cytomegalovirus exposure and HLA in healthy donors. PCR involved 60 Vbeta and 13 Jbeta primers. Assay: immunoSEQ multiplex PCR; the TCRdb copy retains only in-frame clones and omits some. The sample holds about 140,000 clones, 79% seen once. Sequences were obtained from PBMCs. The receptors were gathered from a male donor in good health and CMV-seronegative.

The chain carries TRBV6-1 and TRBJ1-6, with D possibly being TRBD1 (5 bases). This CDR3 comprises 17 residues. With 2 bases removed from V and 7 bases from J, the gap between germline ends came to 18 bases. Germline loops: CDR1 MNHNS, CDR2 SASEGT. This CDR3 reads CASSEYWGGGANSPLHF. The CDR3 bases are TGTGCCAGCAGTGAATATTGGGGGGGAGGGGCCAATTCACCCCTCCACTTT.

The V call is TRBV9, the J call TRBJ2-5; D gene unclear. The germline V and J ends were trimmed by 3 bases and 3 bases, with 9 bases remaining between them. The V gene's germline CDR1 is SGDLS and CDR2 YYNGEE. The CDR3 consists of 13 residues. The CDR3 here is CASSAFGKETQYF. In nucleotides, the CDR3 is TGTGCCAGCAGCGCTTTTGGCAAAGAGACCCAGTACTTC.

Comments on this clone: The junction departs from the called germline gene at one end, perhaps through a read error. In DNA, the CDR3 is TGTGCTAGCAGCCTAGGACAGGGGTTGCTGGAGACCCAGTACTTC. Its translation is CASSLGQGLLETQYF. The J gene is TRBJ2-5, the V gene TRBV7-7; 9 bases are a match to TRBD1. Germline V lookup: CDR1 SSHAT, CDR2 FNYEAQ (reference sequence). The CDR3 has 15 amino acids. Complete variable domain (other parts from reference TRBV7-7 and TRBJ2-5): GAGVSQSPRYKVTKRGQDVTLRCDPISSHATLYWYQQALGQGPEFLTYFNYEAQPDKSGLPSDRFSAERPEGSISTLTIQRTEQRDSAMYRCASSLGQGLLETQYFGPGTRLLVL.

The rearrangement links TRBV7-2 to TRBJ2-7; possible D gene TRBD2, 7 bases. The CDR3 runs 17 residues. Trimming cost V 5 bases and J 2 bases, with 22 bases left between them. Germline CDR1 is SGHTA and CDR2 is FQGNSA. In DNA, the CDR3 is TGTGCCAGCAGCCCTCACGGAGGGGGGGGGATCACCTACGAGCAGTACTTC. Translating gives CASSPHGGGGITYEQYF. The entire variable domain, with the rest obtained from reference TRBV7-2 and TRBJ2-7, is as follows: GAGVSQSPSNKVTEKGKDVELRCDPISGHTALYWYRQSLGQGLEFLIYFQGNSAPDKSGLPSDRFSAERTGGSVSTLTIQRTQQEDSAVYLCASSPHGGGGITYEQYFGPGTRLTVT.

The sample holds one count of this clone. V usage is TRBV5-1 and J usage is TRBJ2-7; D ambiguous. CDR3 length: 14 amino acids. The V end lost 0 bases, the J end lost 1 base, and 8 bases lay between the germline ends. Germline CDR1 is SGHRS and CDR2 is YFSETQ. The CDR3 loop reads CASSLAGESYEQYF. The CDR3 DNA sequence: TGCGCCAGCAGCTTGGCCGGTGAATCCTACGAGCAGTACTTC.

This chain joins TRBV5-1 and TRBJ2-1; no clear D gene. The CDR3 consists of 15 residues. Trimming pared 3 bases from V and 4 bases from J, leaving 14 bases between. Germline V gene data show CDR1 as SGHRS and CDR2 as YFSETQ. In DNA form, the CDR3 reads TGCGCCAGCAGCTATACGACACCGTTTTACAATGAGCAGTTCTTC. The encoded protein is CASSYTTPFYNEQFF.

To note about this clone: Other DNA variants within this sample encode the same CDR3. The J gene is TRBJ2-1, the V gene TRBV5-1; possible D gene TRBD2, 5 bases. V was shortened by 0 bases and J by 0 bases, with 10 bases between the two germline ends. CDR1 is SGHRS and CDR2 is YFSETQ in the germline V gene. The CDR3 contains 16 residues. The CDR3 spells CASSLGGGSSYNEQFF. The CDR3 nucleotides are TGCGCCAGCAGCTTGGGTGGTGGGAGCTCCTACAATGAGCAGTTCTTC.

This rearrangement joins TRBV6-5 to TRBJ2-2; tentatively, D is TRBD2 (6 bases). V was clipped by 6 bases and J by 4 bases, with 12 bases between them. From germline, CDR1 is MNHEY and CDR2 SVGAGI. The CDR3 is 14 residues long. CDR3 coding DNA: TGTGCCAGCAGCTCCGGGACTCTCACCGGGGAGCTGTTTTTT. Translating gives CASSSGTLTGELFF.

This rearrangement joins TRBV29-1 to TRBJ2-1; perhaps TRBD2 as D (6 bases). This CDR3 region has 13 residues. V was cut by 8 bases and J by 2 bases, with 13 bases left in between. Per the germline V gene, CDR1 is SQVTM and CDR2 is ANQGSEA. CDR3 protein: CSLGGSPYNEQFF. In nucleotides, the CDR3 is TGCAGCTTGGGGGGTTCCCCCTACAATGAGCAGTTCTTC.

This CDR3 reads CASSDPGQGTREQYF. As DNA, the CDR3 is TGTGCCAGCAGCGACCCGGGACAGGGTACTAGGGAGCAGTACTTC. J is TRBJ2-7 and V is TRBV5-4; 9 bases fit TRBD1. CDR3 size: 15 residues. V dropped 4 bases and J dropped 7; count of bases not matched to a gene: 12. CDR1 and CDR2 from the germline V gene are SGHNT and YYREEE (reference sequence).

The chain employs TRBV19 and TRBJ1-2, with D possibly being TRBD1 (5 bases). This CDR3 is 14 amino acids long. The germline CDR1 and CDR2 sequences are LNHDA and SQIVND (reference sequence). Deletions cut 5 bases from V and 7 bases from J, with 17 bases between. The CDR3 DNA sequence: TGTGCCAGTAGTCAGCCGGGGGGGTCGGCTGGCTACACCTTC. Encoded protein: CASSQPGGSAGYTF.

The chain employs TRBV5-1 and TRBJ1-1; TRBD1 agrees at 7 bases. The V gene end was trimmed by 4 bases and the J gene end by 0 bases; junction bases not matched to a gene: 6. Germline-derived CDR1 and CDR2 are SGHRS and YFSETQ. The CDR3 covers 15 residues. CDR3 DNA sequence: TGCGCCAGCAGCGAAAATGGACAGGTGAACACTGAAGCTTTCTTT. It codes for CASSENGQVNTEAFF. Full variable domain (rest looked up from reference TRBV5-1 and TRBJ1-1): KAGVTQTPRYLIKTRGQQVTLSCSPISGHRSVSWYQQTPGQGLQFLFEYFSETQRNKGNFPGRFSGRQFSNSRSEMNVSTLELGDSALYLCASSENGQVNTEAFFGQGTRLTVV.

The rearrangement links TRBV7-9 to TRBJ2-2, with 9 bases identical to TRBD1. The CDR3 sequence is 15 residues long. V dropped 3 bases and J dropped 6; count of bases not matched to a gene: 5. Germline CDR1 is SEHNR and CDR2 is FQNEAQ (reference sequence). The CDR3 DNA is TGTGCCAGCAGCTTCCGGACAGGGGTTCCCGGGGAGCTGTTTTTT. It translates to CASSFRTGVPGELFF.

This sequence joins TRBV2 and TRBJ2-1; 10 bases align to TRBD1. This CDR3 has 14 residues. The trim removed 6 bases at V and 6 bases at J, leaving 5 bases unmatched. Germline values: CDR1 SNHLY, CDR2 FYNNEI. The CDR3 spells CASRPRTGGNEQFF. For the CDR3, the DNA is TGTGCCAGCAGACCCAGGACAGGGGGCAATGAGCAGTTCTTC.

The gene calls are TRBV11-3 and TRBJ1-6; D uncertain. This CDR3 has 12 amino acids. Trimming removed 8 bases from V and 3 bases from J, with 5 bases in between. Per the germline V gene, CDR1 is SGHNT and CDR2 is YENEEA. This CDR3 is CASGGYNSPLHF. CDR3 nucleotides: TGTGCCAGCGGCGGCTATAATTCACCCCTCCACTTT.

The chain has TRBV5-4 and TRBJ1-2, with 11 bases identical to TRBD1. CDR1 and CDR2 from the germline V gene are SGHNT and YYREEE (reference sequence). The CDR3 has 13 amino acids. V shed 4 bases, J shed 10 bases, and the junction held 6 bases outside the gene matches. CDR3 nucleotides: TGTGCCAGCAGCCGCGGGACAGGGGGAGACTACACCTTC. This codes for CASSRGTGGDYTF. The full variable domain, completed using reference TRBV5-4 and TRBJ1-2, is ETGVTQSPTHLIKTRGQQVTLRCSSQSGHNTVSWYQQALGQGPQFIFQYYREEENGRGNFPPRFSGLQFPNYSSELNVNALELDDSALYLCASSRGTGGDYTFGSGTRLTVV.

The rearrangement uses TRBV15 and TRBJ2-5; 10 bases agree with TRBD2. CDR1 and CDR2 from the germline V gene are LNHNV and YYDKDF (reference sequence). V dropped 2 bases and J dropped 1; count of bases not matched to a gene: 4. There are 16 residues in the CDR3. This CDR3 reads CATSRRPSGGQETQYF. Written as DNA, the CDR3 is TGTGCCACCAGCAGAAGACCTAGCGGGGGCCAAGAGACCCAGTACTTC.

The chain is built from TRBV11-2 and TRBJ2-7; TRBD1 matches at 8 bases. Germline trimming cut 4 bases from V and 9 bases from J; bases unmatched to any gene: 11. The CDR3 has 14 residues. Germline CDR1 reads SGHAT; CDR2 reads FQNNGV. DNA for the CDR3: TGTGCCAGCAGCTGGGACAGGTGGGGCGTTTGGCAGTACTTC. It yields the protein CASSWDRWGVWQYF.

The chain employs TRBV30 and TRBJ2-7, with 10 bases identical to TRBD1. The CDR3 loop spans 12 amino acids. Trimming cost V 7 bases and J 2 bases; bases outside gene matches: 2. Germline CDR1 is GTSNPN and CDR2 is SVGIG (reference sequence). The CDR3: CASGTGAYEQYF. CDR3 DNA sequence: TGTGCCTCGGGGACAGGGGCCTACGAGCAGTACTTC.

The chain joins TRBV27 to TRBJ2-1; TRBD2 matches 9 bases. Germline CDR1 reads MNHEY; CDR2 reads SMNVEV (reference sequence). CDR3 size: 15 residues. V dropped 6 bases and J dropped 0; count of bases not matched to a gene: 3. DNA for the CDR3: TGTGCCAGCAGGCTAGCGGGGAGCTCCTACAATGAGCAGTTCTTC. Protein: CASRLAGSSYNEQFF.

The chain is built from TRBV25-1 and TRBJ2-2, with D possibly TRBD2 on 5 matching bases. Germline lookup yields CDR1 MGHDK and CDR2 SYGVNS. V was shortened by 6 bases and J by 5 bases, with 16 bases between the two germline ends. The CDR3 loop spans 15 amino acids. The CDR3 loop reads CASSDDYRGTGELFF. The CDR3 nucleotides read TGTGCCAGCAGCGACGATTACCGAGGGACCGGGGAGCTGTTTTTT.

In DNA form, the CDR3 reads TGTGCCAGCAGCTTAAGCGGGGGGCTGAACACCGGGGAGCTGTTTTTT. Its protein is CASSLSGGLNTGELFF. This chain joins TRBV7-9 and TRBJ2-2; 9 bases are a match to TRBD2. CDR3 length: 16 residues. The J segment lost 1 base and the V segment lost 2 bases, leaving 2 bases of the junction unmatched. Germline loops: CDR1 SEHNR, CDR2 FQNEAQ (reference sequence).

The chain carries TRBV6-1 and TRBJ2-5; 7 nucleotides line up with TRBD2. Per the germline V gene, CDR1 is MNHNS and CDR2 is SASEGT. Unmatched junction bases numbered 8, after V lost 6 bases and J lost 13 bases. The CDR3 totals 11 residues. The CDR3 DNA is TGTGCCAGCAGCCTCCGGGACTACCCGTACTTC. Translation gives CASSLRDYPYF.

The chain carries TRBV18 and TRBJ2-7; D is uncertain. The V end lost 3 bases, the J end lost 5 bases, and 8 bases lay between the germline ends. The CDR3 is 12 residues long. CDR1 is KGHSH and CDR2 is LQKENI in the germline V gene. The DNA of the CDR3 is TGTGCCAGCTCACCTAGTTTTGACGAGCAGTACTTC. This gives the protein CASSPSFDEQYF.

The chain employs TRBV21-1 and TRBJ1-6; TRBD1, as called in the table, went unchecked against the DNA. TRBV21-1 has pseudogene status. The CDR3 has 16 amino acids. In DNA form, the CDR3 reads TGTGCCAGCAGCAAGCACCGGACAGGGTGTGGTTCACCCCTCCACTTT. Translating it yields CASSKHRTGCGSPLHF.